The TCR beta chain under discussion was sequenced for a study of blood T cells in healthy people across ages. The CDR3 is 18 amino acids. From germline, CDR1 is SGHTA and CDR2 FQGNSA. V trimming: 3 bases; J trimming: 2 bases; junction bases outside the gene matches: 8. Using a J-beta primer mix together with a sample-barcoded 5' primer, a second PCR was run for about 6 to 11 cycles. Each CDR3 protein gets one entry after TCRdb re-called the 5' RACE reads with MiXCR. The top ten clones hold 9.4% of a sample with about 760,000 distinct CDR3 sequences, approximately 25% of them seen once. This clonotype was observed a few times. These same data were also listed under a study on T cells of mothers and their children.

J is TRBJ2-1 and V is TRBV7-2, with 12 bases lining up with TRBD2. The clonotype was recovered from a boy under 18 in good health. The sample consisted of blood. CDR3: CASSFVLGLAGTYNEQFF. The CDR3 DNA reads as TGTGCCAGCAGCTTCGTACTTGGACTAGCGGGAACCTACAATGAGCAGTTCTTC. The full variable domain, in which reference TRBV7-2 and TRBJ2-1 provide the parts outside the CDR3, is GAGVSQSPSNKVTEKGKDVELRCDPISGHTALYWYRQSLGQGLEFLIYFQGNSAPDKSGLPSDRFSAERTGGSVSTLTIQRTQQEDSAVYLCASSFVLGLAGTYNEQFFGPGTRLTVL.